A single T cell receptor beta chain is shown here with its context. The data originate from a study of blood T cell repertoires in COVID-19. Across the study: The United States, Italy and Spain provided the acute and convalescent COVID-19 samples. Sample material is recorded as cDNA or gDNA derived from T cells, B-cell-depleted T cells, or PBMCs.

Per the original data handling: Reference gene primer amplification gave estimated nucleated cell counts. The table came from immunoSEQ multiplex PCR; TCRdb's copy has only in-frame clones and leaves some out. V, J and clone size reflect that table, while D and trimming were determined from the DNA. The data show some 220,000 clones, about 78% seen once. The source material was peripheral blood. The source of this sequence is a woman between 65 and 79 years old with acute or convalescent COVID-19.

CDR3 protein: CASSVGASNEKLFF. Written as DNA, the CDR3 is TGCGCCAGCAGTGTGGGGGCAAGTAATGAAAAACTGTTTTTT. J is TRBJ1-4 and V is TRBV10-2, with D perhaps matching TRBD1 (6 bases). The CDR3 is made up of 14 amino acids. CDR1 and CDR2 from the germline V gene are WSHSY and SAAADI. V lost 4 bases and J lost 4, with 10 bases in between.